This T cell receptor beta chain was recovered during a study of T cell repertoires in cytomegalovirus infection. TCRdb passed the reads through MiXCR, listing each CDR3 protein once. The sample contains around 74,000 distinct CDR3 sequences, 3.7% of which appear only once. This clonotype was recorded at least ten times. The length of the CDR3 is 16 residues. Looked up from germline, CDR1 is SEHNR and CDR2 is FQNEAQ (reference sequence). V lost 5 bases and J lost 1; bases outside the gene matches: 9. The receptor comes from a human donor in good health (CMV status not recorded). Some clones in this sample may be carry-over from other donors' samples. The V gene is TRBV7-9, the J gene TRBJ1-2; 8 bases fit TRBD1. Sequenced: PBMCs. CDR3 in amino acids: CASSVETGADNYGYTF. The DNA for the CDR3 is TGTGCCAGCAGCGTGGAGACAGGGGCGGATAACTATGGCTACACCTTC. Looking up the rest from reference TRBV7-9 and TRBJ1-2 gives the full variable domain: DTGVSQNPRHKITKRGQNVTFRCDPISEHNRLYWYRQTLGQGPEFLTYFQNEAQLEKSRLLSDRFSAERPKGSFSTLEIQRTEQGDSAMYLCASSVETGADNYGYTFGSGTRLTVV.